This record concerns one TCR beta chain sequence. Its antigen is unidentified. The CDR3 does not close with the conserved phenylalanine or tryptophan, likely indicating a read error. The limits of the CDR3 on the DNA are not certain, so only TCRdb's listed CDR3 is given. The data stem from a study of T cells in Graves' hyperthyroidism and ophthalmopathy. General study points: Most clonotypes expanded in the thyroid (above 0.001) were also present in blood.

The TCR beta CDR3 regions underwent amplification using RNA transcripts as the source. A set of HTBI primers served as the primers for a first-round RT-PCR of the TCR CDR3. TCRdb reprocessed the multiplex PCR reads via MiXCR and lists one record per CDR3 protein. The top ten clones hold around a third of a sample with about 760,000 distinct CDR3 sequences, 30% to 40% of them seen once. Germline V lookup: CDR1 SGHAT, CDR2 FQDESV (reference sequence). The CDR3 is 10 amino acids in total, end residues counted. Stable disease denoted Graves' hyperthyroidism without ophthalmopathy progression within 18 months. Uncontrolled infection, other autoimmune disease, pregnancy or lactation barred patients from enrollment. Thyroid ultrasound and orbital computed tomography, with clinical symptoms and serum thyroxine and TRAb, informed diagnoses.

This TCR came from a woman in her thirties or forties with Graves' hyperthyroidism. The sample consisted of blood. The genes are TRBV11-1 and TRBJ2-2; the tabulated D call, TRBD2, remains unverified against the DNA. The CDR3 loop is CASSPGLAGH.